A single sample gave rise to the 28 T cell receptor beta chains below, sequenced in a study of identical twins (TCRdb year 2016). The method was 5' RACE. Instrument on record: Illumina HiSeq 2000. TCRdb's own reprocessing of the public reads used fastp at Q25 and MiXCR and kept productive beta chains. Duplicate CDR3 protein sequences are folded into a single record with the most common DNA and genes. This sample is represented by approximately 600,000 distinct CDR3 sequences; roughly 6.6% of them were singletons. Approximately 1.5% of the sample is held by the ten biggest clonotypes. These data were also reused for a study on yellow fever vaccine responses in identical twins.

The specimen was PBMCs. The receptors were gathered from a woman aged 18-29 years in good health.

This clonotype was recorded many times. In DNA, the CDR3 is TGTGCCAGCAGCCCCCTTGGGGGAGGAAACACCATATATTTT. Its translation: CASSPLGGGNTIYF. This chain connects TRBV12-3 or TRBV12-4 to TRBJ1-3; D is perhaps TRBD1 (5 bases). Deletions cut 6 bases from V and 4 bases from J, with 13 bases between. CDR3 length equals 14 residues.

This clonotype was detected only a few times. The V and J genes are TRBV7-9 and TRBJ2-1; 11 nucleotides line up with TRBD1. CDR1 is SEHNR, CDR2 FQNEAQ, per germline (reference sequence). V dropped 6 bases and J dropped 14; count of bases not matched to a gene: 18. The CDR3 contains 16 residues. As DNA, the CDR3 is TGTGCCAGCAGTTCTGCCCCGGGACAGGGGGGCACGATTGAGTTCTTC. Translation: CASSSAPGQGGTIEFF.

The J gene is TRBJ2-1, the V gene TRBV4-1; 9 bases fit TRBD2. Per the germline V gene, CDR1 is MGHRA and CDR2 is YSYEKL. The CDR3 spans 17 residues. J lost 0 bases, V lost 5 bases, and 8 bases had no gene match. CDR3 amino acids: CASSNSGGISSYNEQFF. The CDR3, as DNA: TGCGCCAGCAGCAATAGCGGGGGAATAAGCTCCTACAATGAGCAGTTCTTC.

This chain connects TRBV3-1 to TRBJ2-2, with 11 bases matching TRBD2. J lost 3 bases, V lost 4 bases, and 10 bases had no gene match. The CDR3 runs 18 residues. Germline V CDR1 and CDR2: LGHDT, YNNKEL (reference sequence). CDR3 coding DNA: TGTGCCAGCAGCCGAGGGGTAGCGGGGGGGCACGACACCGGGGAGCTGTTTTTT. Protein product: CASSRGVAGGHDTGELFF.

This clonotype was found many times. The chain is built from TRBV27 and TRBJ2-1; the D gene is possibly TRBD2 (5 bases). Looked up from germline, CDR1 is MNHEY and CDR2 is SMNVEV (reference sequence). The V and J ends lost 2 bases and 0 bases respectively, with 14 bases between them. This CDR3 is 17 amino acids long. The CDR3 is CASSLGPDFSSYNEQFF. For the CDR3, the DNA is TGTGCCAGCAGTTTAGGTCCGGACTTCAGCTCCTACAATGAGCAGTTCTTC.

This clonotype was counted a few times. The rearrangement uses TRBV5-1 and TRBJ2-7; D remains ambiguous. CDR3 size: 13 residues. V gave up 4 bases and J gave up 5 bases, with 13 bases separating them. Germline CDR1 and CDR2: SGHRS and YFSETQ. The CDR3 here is CASSEGFGDEQYF. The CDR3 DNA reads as TGCGCCAGCAGCGAAGGGTTCGGAGACGAGCAGTACTTC.

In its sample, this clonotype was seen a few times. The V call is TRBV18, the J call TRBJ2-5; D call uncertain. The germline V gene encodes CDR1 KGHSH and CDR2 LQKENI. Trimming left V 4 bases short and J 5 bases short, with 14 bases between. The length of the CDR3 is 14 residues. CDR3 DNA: TGTGCCAGCTCACTTTCCCAGGATGGGGAGACCCAGTACTTC. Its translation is CASSLSQDGETQYF.

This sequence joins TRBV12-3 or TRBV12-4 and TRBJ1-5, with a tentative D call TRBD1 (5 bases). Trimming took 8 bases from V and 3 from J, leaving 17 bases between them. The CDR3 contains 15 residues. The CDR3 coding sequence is TGTGCCAGCCGGGCGGGGGGAACGTTCAATCAGCCCCAGCATTTT. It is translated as CASRAGGTFNQPQHF.

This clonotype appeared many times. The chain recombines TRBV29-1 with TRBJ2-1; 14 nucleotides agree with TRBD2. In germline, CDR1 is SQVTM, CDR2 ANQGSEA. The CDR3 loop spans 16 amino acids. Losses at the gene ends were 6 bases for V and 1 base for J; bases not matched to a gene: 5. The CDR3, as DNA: TGCAGCGTGTCCGGGACTAGCGGGAGTTCCTACAATGAGCAGTTCTTC. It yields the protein CSVSGTSGSSYNEQFF.

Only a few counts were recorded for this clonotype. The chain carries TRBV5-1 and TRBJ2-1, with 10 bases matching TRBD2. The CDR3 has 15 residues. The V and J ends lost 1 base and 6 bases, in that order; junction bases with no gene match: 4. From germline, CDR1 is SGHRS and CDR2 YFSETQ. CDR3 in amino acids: CASSLRTSGSNEQFF. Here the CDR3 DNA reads TGCGCCAGCAGCTTGCGGACTAGCGGATCCAATGAGCAGTTCTTC.

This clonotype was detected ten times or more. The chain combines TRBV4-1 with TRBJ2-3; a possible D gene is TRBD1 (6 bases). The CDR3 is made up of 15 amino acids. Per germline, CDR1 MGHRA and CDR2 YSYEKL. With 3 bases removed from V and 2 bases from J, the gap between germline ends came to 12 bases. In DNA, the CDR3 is TGCGCCAGCAGCCAGGCCGGACAGATCACAGATACGCAGTATTTT. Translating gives CASSQAGQITDTQYF.

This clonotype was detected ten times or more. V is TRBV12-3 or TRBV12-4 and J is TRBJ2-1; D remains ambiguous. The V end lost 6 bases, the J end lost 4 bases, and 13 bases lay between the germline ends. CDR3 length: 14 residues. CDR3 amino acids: CASSHQDLYNEQFF. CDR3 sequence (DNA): TGTGCCAGCAGCCATCAGGATTTGTACAATGAGCAGTTCTTC.

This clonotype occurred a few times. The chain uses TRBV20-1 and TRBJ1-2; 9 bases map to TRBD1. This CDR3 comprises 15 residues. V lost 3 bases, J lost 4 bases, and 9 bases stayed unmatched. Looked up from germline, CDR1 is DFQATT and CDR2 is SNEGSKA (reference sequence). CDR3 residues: CSASEDRGRGYGYTF. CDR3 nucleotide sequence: TGCAGTGCTAGTGAGGACAGGGGACGGGGCTATGGCTACACCTTC.

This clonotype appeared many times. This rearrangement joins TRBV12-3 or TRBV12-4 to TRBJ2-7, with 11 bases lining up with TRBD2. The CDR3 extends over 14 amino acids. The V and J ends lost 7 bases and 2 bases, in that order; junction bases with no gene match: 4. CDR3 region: CASKGTSGTYEQYF. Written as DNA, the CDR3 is TGTGCCAGCAAAGGGACTAGCGGAACCTACGAGCAGTACTTC.

The CDR3 bases are TGTGCCAGCAGTTACTCAAAGGGAAGGGGGAACACCATATATTTT. Protein product: CASSYSKGRGNTIYF. The V and J genes are TRBV6-5 and TRBJ1-3, with a weak D call TRBD1 (6 bases). The V gene's germline CDR1 is MNHEY and CDR2 SVGAGI. This CDR3 is 15 amino acids long. V was trimmed by 0 bases and J by 7 bases, leaving 13 bases between them.

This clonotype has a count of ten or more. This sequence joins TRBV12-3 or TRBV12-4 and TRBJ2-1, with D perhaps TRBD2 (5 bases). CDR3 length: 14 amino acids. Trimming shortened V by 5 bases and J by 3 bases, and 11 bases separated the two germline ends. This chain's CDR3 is CASSASGLYNEQFF. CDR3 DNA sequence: TGTGCCAGCAGTGCGTCTGGACTCTACAATGAGCAGTTCTTC.

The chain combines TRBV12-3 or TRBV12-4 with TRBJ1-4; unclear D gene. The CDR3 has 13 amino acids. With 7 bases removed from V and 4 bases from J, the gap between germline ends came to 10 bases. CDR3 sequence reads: CASTKRSNEKLFF. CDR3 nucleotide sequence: TGTGCCAGCACCAAGAGGAGTAATGAAAAACTGTTTTTT.

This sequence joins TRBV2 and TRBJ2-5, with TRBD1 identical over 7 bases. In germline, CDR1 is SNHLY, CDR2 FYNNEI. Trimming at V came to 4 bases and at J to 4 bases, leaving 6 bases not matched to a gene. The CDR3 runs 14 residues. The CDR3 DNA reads TGTGCCAGCAGTGTTACAGGGGACGGAGAGACCCAGTACTTC. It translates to CASSVTGDGETQYF.

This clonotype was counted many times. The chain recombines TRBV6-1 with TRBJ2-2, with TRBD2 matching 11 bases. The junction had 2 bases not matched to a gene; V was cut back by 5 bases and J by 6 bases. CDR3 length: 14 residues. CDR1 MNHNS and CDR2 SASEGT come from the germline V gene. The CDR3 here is CASSPTSGAGELFF. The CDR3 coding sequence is TGTGCCAGCAGTCCGACTAGCGGGGCCGGGGAGCTGTTTTTT.

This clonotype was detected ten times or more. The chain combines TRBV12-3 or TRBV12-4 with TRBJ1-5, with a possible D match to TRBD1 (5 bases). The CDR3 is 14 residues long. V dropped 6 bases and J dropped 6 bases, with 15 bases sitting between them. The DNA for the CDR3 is TGTGCCAGCAGCCCAGGACACTGGGGTCAGCCCCAGCATTTT. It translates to CASSPGHWGQPQHF.

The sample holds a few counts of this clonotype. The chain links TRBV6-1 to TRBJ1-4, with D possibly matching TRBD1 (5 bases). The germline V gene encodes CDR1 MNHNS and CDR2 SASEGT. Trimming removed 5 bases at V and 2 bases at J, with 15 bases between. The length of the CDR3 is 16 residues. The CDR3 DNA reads TGTGCCAGCAGTCGGCGGGGGGACGGCACTAATGAAAAACTGTTTTTT. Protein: CASSRRGDGTNEKLFF.

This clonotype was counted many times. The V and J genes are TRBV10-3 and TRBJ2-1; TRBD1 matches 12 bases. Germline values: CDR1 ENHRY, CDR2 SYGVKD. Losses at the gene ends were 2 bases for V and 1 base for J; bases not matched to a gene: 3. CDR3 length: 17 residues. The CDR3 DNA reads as TGTGCCATCAGTGAGGGGGACAGGGGGCTTTCCTACAATGAGCAGTTCTTC. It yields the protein CAISEGDRGLSYNEQFF.

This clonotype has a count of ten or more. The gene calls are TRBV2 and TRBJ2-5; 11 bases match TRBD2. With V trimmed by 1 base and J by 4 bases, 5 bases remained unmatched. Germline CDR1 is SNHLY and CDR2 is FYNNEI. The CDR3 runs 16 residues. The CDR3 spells CASSEGLAGGRETQYF. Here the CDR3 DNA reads TGTGCCAGCAGTGAAGGCCTAGCGGGAGGCCGAGAGACCCAGTACTTC.

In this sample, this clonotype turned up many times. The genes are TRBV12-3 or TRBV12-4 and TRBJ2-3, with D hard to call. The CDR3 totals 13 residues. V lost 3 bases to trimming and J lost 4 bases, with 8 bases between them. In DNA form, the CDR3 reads TGTGCCAGCAGTTTTATGGCCTCAGATACGCAGTATTTT. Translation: CASSFMASDTQYF.

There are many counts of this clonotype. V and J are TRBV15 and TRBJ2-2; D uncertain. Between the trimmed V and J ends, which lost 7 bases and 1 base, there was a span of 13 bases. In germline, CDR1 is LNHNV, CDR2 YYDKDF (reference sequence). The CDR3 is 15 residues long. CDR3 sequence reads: CATTVLTQNTGELFF. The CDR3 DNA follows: TGTGCCACCACCGTTTTGACCCAGAACACCGGGGAGCTGTTTTTT.

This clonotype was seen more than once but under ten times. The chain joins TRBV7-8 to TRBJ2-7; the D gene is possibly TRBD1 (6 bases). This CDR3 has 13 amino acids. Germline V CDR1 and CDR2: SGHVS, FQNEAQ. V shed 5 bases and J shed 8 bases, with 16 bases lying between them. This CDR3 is CASSASGQPKQYV. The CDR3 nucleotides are TGTGCCAGCAGCGCCTCGGGACAACCCAAGCAGTACGTC.

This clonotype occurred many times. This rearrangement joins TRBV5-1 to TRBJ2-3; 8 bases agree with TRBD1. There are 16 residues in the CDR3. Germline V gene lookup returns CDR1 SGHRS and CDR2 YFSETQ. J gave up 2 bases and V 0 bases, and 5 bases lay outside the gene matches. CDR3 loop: CASSLAWTGSTDTQYF. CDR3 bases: TGCGCCAGCAGCTTGGCCTGGACAGGGTCCACAGATACGCAGTATTTT.

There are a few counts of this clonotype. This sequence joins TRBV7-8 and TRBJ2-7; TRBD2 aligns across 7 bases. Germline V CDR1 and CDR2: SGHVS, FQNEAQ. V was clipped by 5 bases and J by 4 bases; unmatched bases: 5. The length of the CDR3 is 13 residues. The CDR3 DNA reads TGTGCCAGCAGCAGAGCGGGGTCATACGAGCAGTACGTC. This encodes CASSRAGSYEQYV.